This is a list of T cell receptor beta chains from one sample in a study of identical twins. Each CDR3 protein is one row after TCRdb ran MiXCR on the 5' RACE reads. The sample yields approximately 220,000 distinct CDR3 sequences, around 6.9% seen once. Another study also made use of these data, one on yellow fever vaccine responses in identical twins.

Sequencing was done on a sample of memory (CD45RO+) T cells sorted from blood. These receptors were taken from a woman younger than 30 in good health. The CDR3 runs from the conserved cysteine through the conserved F or W. A D gene is named only where the DNA matches it firmly. Size tells how often a clone was seen (once, few, many) or the class of an expanded clone, and some rows leave it out.

v_gene: TRBV20-1; j_gene: TRBJ2-2; abundance: medium-sized; d_gene: -; CDR3nt: TGCAGTGCTAGAGATATGGAGGGGGCGGACACCGGGGAGCTGTTTTTT; CDR3aa: CSARDMEGADTGELFF
v_gene: TRBV24-1; j_gene: TRBJ1-5; abundance: few; d_gene: TRBD1; CDR3nt: TGTGCCACCAGTGACACTTCCGGGACAGGGGCAAATCAGCCCCAGCATTTT; CDR3aa: CATSDTSGTGANQPQHF
v_gene: TRBV12-3/TRBV12-4; j_gene: TRBJ1-6; abundance: few; d_gene: -; CDR3nt: TGTGCCAGCACCTCCACGGCGGGATATTCACCCCTCCACTTT; CDR3aa: CASTSTAGYSPLHF
v_gene: TRBV4-3; j_gene: TRBJ1-1; abundance: few; d_gene: -; CDR3nt: TGCGCCAGCAGCCGGGGAACAGGAGTGAACACTGAAGCTTTCTTT; CDR3aa: CASSRGTGVNTEAFF
v_gene: TRBV9; j_gene: TRBJ2-7; abundance: -; d_gene: -; CDR3nt: TGTGCCAGCAGCACCCCAGGGGCCCTTAGCTCCTACGAGCAGTACTTC; CDR3aa: CASSTPGALSSYEQYF
v_gene: TRBV2; j_gene: TRBJ1-1; abundance: -; d_gene: -; CDR3nt: TGTGCCAGCAGCCTAGGGTCGCCGAACACTGAAGCTTTCTTT; CDR3aa: CASSLGSPNTEAFF
v_gene: TRBV5-1; j_gene: TRBJ1-5; abundance: many; d_gene: -; CDR3nt: TGCGCCAGCAGCTTGACAGGGCTTAGCAATCAGCCCCAGCATTTT; CDR3aa: CASSLTGLSNQPQHF
v_gene: TRBV5-1; j_gene: TRBJ2-7; abundance: few; d_gene: TRBD2; CDR3nt: TGCGCCAGCAGCCGCTATGGACTAGCGGGAGGGAGCTCCTACGAGCAGTACTTC; CDR3aa: CASSRYGLAGGSSYEQYF
v_gene: TRBV27; j_gene: TRBJ2-1; abundance: few; d_gene: -; CDR3nt: TGTGCCAGCAGTTCAGGGACTTCGGGATGGAGTGAGCAGTTCTTC; CDR3aa: CASSSGTSGWSEQFF
v_gene: TRBV28; j_gene: TRBJ1-5; abundance: many; d_gene: -; CDR3nt: TGTGCCAGCAGTTTAGGCGTTCAGCCCCAGCATTTT; CDR3aa: CASSLGVQPQHF
v_gene: TRBV3-1; j_gene: TRBJ2-5; abundance: many; d_gene: -; CDR3nt: TGTGCCAGCAGCCAAGTGAGGAAGACCCAGTACTTC; CDR3aa: CASSQVRKTQYF
v_gene: TRBV7-6; j_gene: TRBJ2-3; abundance: few; d_gene: -; CDR3nt: TGTGCCAGCAGCTTAGGTGAGAGGAACACAGATACGCAGTATTTT; CDR3aa: CASSLGERNTDTQYF
v_gene: TRBV5-1; j_gene: TRBJ2-5; abundance: -; d_gene: -; CDR3nt: TGCGCCAGCAGCCCTAGCTCGAGAAATGGAGAGACCCAGTACTTC; CDR3aa: CASSPSSRNGETQYF
v_gene: TRBV20-1; j_gene: TRBJ2-2; abundance: -; d_gene: -; CDR3nt: TGCAGTGCTAGGAGCGCTGGGAACACCGGGGAGCTGTTTTTT; CDR3aa: CSARSAGNTGELFF
v_gene: TRBV2; j_gene: TRBJ2-1; abundance: few; d_gene: -; CDR3nt: TGTGCCAGCAGCTCAGGGATCCCAACTTGGGAAGAGCAGTTCTTC; CDR3aa: CASSSGIPTWEEQFF
v_gene: TRBV28; j_gene: TRBJ2-7; abundance: -; d_gene: -; CDR3nt: TGTGCCAGCAGTTTACCCCCCCCCTACGAGCAGTACTTC; CDR3aa: CASSLPPPYEQYF
v_gene: TRBV5-1; j_gene: TRBJ2-3; abundance: many; d_gene: -; CDR3nt: TGCGCCAGCAGCCCCCCCGATAGCACAGATACGCAGTATTTT; CDR3aa: CASSPPDSTDTQYF
v_gene: TRBV30; j_gene: TRBJ2-5; abundance: -; d_gene: TRBD1; CDR3nt: TGTGCCTGGAGCGGACAGGGCGTAGGGGAGACCCAGTACTTC; CDR3aa: CAWSGQGVGETQYF
v_gene: TRBV24-1; j_gene: TRBJ1-2; abundance: few; d_gene: -; CDR3nt: TGTGCCACCAGTGTGGGGAACGGCTACACCTTC; CDR3aa: CATSVGNGYTF
v_gene: TRBV12-3/TRBV12-4; j_gene: TRBJ2-6; abundance: many; d_gene: -; CDR3nt: TGTGCCAGCAGTCAGGAGGGGGCCAACGTCCTGACTTTC; CDR3aa: CASSQEGANVLTF
v_gene: TRBV12-3/TRBV12-4; j_gene: TRBJ2-2; abundance: few; d_gene: -; CDR3nt: TGTGCCAGCAGTTTAGTCTCTAGCACCGGGGAGCTGTTTTTT; CDR3aa: CASSLVSSTGELFF
v_gene: TRBV20-1; j_gene: TRBJ2-3; abundance: -; d_gene: TRBD2; CDR3nt: TGCAGTGCTAGTGGTCAACTAGCGGGGACAGATACGCAGTATTTT; CDR3aa: CSASGQLAGTDTQYF
v_gene: TRBV7-2; j_gene: TRBJ2-7; abundance: -; d_gene: -; CDR3nt: TGTGCCAGCAGCCCCTTGACCAGGGGCGAGCAGTACTTC; CDR3aa: CASSPLTRGEQYF
v_gene: TRBV29-1; j_gene: TRBJ2-7; abundance: many; d_gene: -; CDR3nt: TGCAGCGTTGCCTCGGCAGCGCACGAGCAGTACTTC; CDR3aa: CSVASAAHEQYF
v_gene: TRBV7-2; j_gene: TRBJ1-4; abundance: many; d_gene: TRBD1; CDR3nt: TGTGCCAGCAGTCGGACAGGGGGGGAAAAACTGTTTTTT; CDR3aa: CASSRTGGEKLFF
v_gene: TRBV20-1; j_gene: TRBJ2-7; abundance: -; d_gene: -; CDR3nt: TGCAGTGCTAGCGGATACTACGAGCAGTACTTC; CDR3aa: CSASGYYEQYF
v_gene: TRBV15; j_gene: TRBJ2-7; abundance: many; d_gene: -; CDR3nt: TGTGCCACCAGCAGTGGACTGCCCTACGAGCAGTACTTC; CDR3aa: CATSSGLPYEQYF
v_gene: TRBV20-1; j_gene: TRBJ2-1; abundance: -; d_gene: TRBD2; CDR3nt: TGCAGTGTTCCGACTAGCGGGAGGGCCAATGAGCAGTTCTTC; CDR3aa: CSVPTSGRANEQFF
v_gene: TRBV20-1; j_gene: TRBJ2-7; abundance: many; d_gene: TRBD2; CDR3nt: TGCAGTGCTATTGTGATGAGCGGGGGCTACGAGCAGTACTTC; CDR3aa: CSAIVMSGGYEQYF
v_gene: TRBV30; j_gene: TRBJ2-7; abundance: few; d_gene: -; CDR3nt: TGTGCCTGGAGTGTTCAGGGCGAGCAGTACTTC; CDR3aa: CAWSVQGEQYF
v_gene: TRBV5-4; j_gene: TRBJ2-2; abundance: many; d_gene: -; CDR3nt: TGTGCCAGCAGCTTGGTTACGAACACCGGGGAGCTGTTTTTT; CDR3aa: CASSLVTNTGELFF
v_gene: TRBV5-6; j_gene: TRBJ2-5; abundance: many; d_gene: TRBD2; CDR3nt: TGTGCCAGCAGCTTGGCAGGACTAGCGGTTCAAGAGACCCAGTACTTC; CDR3aa: CASSLAGLAVQETQYF
v_gene: TRBV3-1; j_gene: TRBJ2-3; abundance: few; d_gene: -; CDR3nt: TGTGCCAGCAGCCACCTGCTAGGGTCCAGGGGTCTCCCTCCCACAGATACGCAGTATTTT; CDR3aa: CASSHLLGSRGLPPTDTQYF
v_gene: TRBV2; j_gene: TRBJ2-1; abundance: -; d_gene: -; CDR3nt: TGTGCCAGCAGAATAGGAACCGCTTACAATGAGCAGTTCTTC; CDR3aa: CASRIGTAYNEQFF
v_gene: TRBV12-3/TRBV12-4; j_gene: TRBJ2-2; abundance: many; d_gene: -; CDR3nt: TGTGCCAGCCACTTTGATGACATAGTGCAATGGGGCGGGGAGCTGTTTTTT; CDR3aa: CASHFDDIVQWGGELFF
v_gene: TRBV5-1; j_gene: TRBJ1-1; abundance: many; d_gene: -; CDR3nt: TGCGCCAGCAGCTCCTGGGAGGGGGACACTGAAGCTTTCTTT; CDR3aa: CASSSWEGDTEAFF
v_gene: TRBV18; j_gene: TRBJ2-5; abundance: many; d_gene: -; CDR3nt: TGTGCCAGCTCCACGTACGCGGCCAGGGATGAGACCCAGTACTTC; CDR3aa: CASSTYAARDETQYF
v_gene: TRBV29-1; j_gene: TRBJ2-3; abundance: many; d_gene: TRBD2; CDR3nt: TGCAGCGTTGAAAAGGGGGGACTAGCGGGAGGAAGCACGCAGTATTTT; CDR3aa: CSVEKGGLAGGSTQYF
v_gene: TRBV27; j_gene: TRBJ2-3; abundance: -; d_gene: -; CDR3nt: TGTGCCAGCAGTTTTGCTCTAGCCGGCACAGATACGCAGTATTTT; CDR3aa: CASSFALAGTDTQYF
v_gene: TRBV24-1; j_gene: TRBJ2-5; abundance: -; d_gene: TRBD2; CDR3nt: TGTGCCGCCAGTGATTTAGTAGCGGGGGGACGAGAGACCCAGTACTTC; CDR3aa: CAASDLVAGGRETQYF
v_gene: TRBV29-1; j_gene: TRBJ1-2; abundance: few; d_gene: -; CDR3nt: TGCAGCGTTGACCCCAGGGAGGGAGGCTACACCTTC; CDR3aa: CSVDPREGGYTF
v_gene: TRBV7-9; j_gene: TRBJ1-1; abundance: many; d_gene: TRBD1; CDR3nt: TGTGCCAGCAGCTGGACAGGAACTGAAGCTTTCTTT; CDR3aa: CASSWTGTEAFF
v_gene: TRBV7-2; j_gene: TRBJ2-3; abundance: many; d_gene: TRBD2; CDR3nt: TGTGCCAGCAGCTTGCGGGCTAGCGGGACCAAGACGGCAGATACGCAGTATTTT; CDR3aa: CASSLRASGTKTADTQYF
v_gene: TRBV18; j_gene: TRBJ1-1; abundance: -; d_gene: -; CDR3nt: TGTGCCAGCTCACCGGTAACAGACCAGTTAGCTTTCTTT; CDR3aa: CASSPVTDQLAFF
v_gene: TRBV12-3/TRBV12-4; j_gene: TRBJ1-2; abundance: few; d_gene: -; CDR3nt: TGTGCCAGCAGTTTAGACGGACCCTATGGCTACACCTTC; CDR3aa: CASSLDGPYGYTF
v_gene: TRBV9; j_gene: TRBJ2-2; abundance: many; d_gene: -; CDR3nt: TGTGCCAGCAGCGTCCTAATACCGACAGGGAACACCGGGGAGCTGTTTTTT; CDR3aa: CASSVLIPTGNTGELFF
v_gene: TRBV11-3; j_gene: TRBJ2-5; abundance: -; d_gene: -; CDR3nt: TGTGCCAGCAGCTCGACTCCTGTAGGGACCCAGTACTTC; CDR3aa: CASSSTPVGTQYF
v_gene: TRBV20-1; j_gene: TRBJ2-7; abundance: few; d_gene: -; CDR3nt: TGCAGTGCTAGGAGTGACAGGGAGGTTTGGGAGTACTTC; CDR3aa: CSARSDREVWEYF
v_gene: TRBV27; j_gene: TRBJ1-6; abundance: -; d_gene: TRBD1; CDR3nt: TGTGCCAGCAGTTTCGAGGGGGCAAGTTCACCCCTCCACTTT; CDR3aa: CASSFEGASSPLHF
v_gene: TRBV4-2; j_gene: TRBJ2-5; abundance: few; d_gene: TRBD2; CDR3nt: TGTGCCAGCAGCCAAGAGCGTCTAGCGGGGCAAGAGACCCAGTACTTC; CDR3aa: CASSQERLAGQETQYF
v_gene: TRBV11-2; j_gene: TRBJ2-1; abundance: few; d_gene: TRBD2; CDR3nt: TGTGCCAGCAGCTTAGACTCCGGGACTAGCGAGTCGCGATTCTATAGAACAGAGCAGTTCTTC; CDR3aa: CASSLDSGTSESRFYRTEQFF
v_gene: TRBV3-1; j_gene: TRBJ2-3; abundance: -; d_gene: -; CDR3nt: TGTGCCAGCAGCCAAGTTGGGTTGGAGGATACGCAGTATTTT; CDR3aa: CASSQVGLEDTQYF
v_gene: TRBV6-5; j_gene: TRBJ2-5; abundance: few; d_gene: TRBD1; CDR3nt: TGTGCCAGCAGTTACTTTCTCGACAGGGGGCTATCGGAGACCCAGTACTTC; CDR3aa: CASSYFLDRGLSETQYF
v_gene: TRBV5-5; j_gene: TRBJ2-7; abundance: -; d_gene: -; CDR3nt: TGTGCCAGCAGCCCTGCGGGGGCCATCGAGCAGTACTTC; CDR3aa: CASSPAGAIEQYF
v_gene: TRBV11-2; j_gene: TRBJ2-4; abundance: -; d_gene: TRBD2; CDR3nt: TGTGCCAGCAGCCAGGGACTAGCGGGGATTGTTCAGTACTTC; CDR3aa: CASSQGLAGIVQYF
v_gene: TRBV20-1; j_gene: TRBJ2-1; abundance: few; d_gene: TRBD1; CDR3nt: TGCAGTGCGCAATTCTCCGGGACAGGGGCTATCTACAATGAGCAGTTCTTC; CDR3aa: CSAQFSGTGAIYNEQFF
v_gene: TRBV18; j_gene: TRBJ2-7; abundance: -; d_gene: -; CDR3nt: TGTGCCAGCTCACCACCCCTAGTGAGCGAGCAGTACTTC; CDR3aa: CASSPPLVSEQYF